The TCR beta chain described here comes from a study of shared clonotypes between healthy human individuals. Germline V gene data show CDR1 as SGHTA and CDR2 as FQGNSA. This CDR3 has 15 amino acids. V lost 5 bases and J 0 bases, leaving 14 bases between the germline ends. This clone was counted many times. Data came from immunoSEQ multiplex PCR; TCRdb stores just in-frame clones and leaves some out. The sample records about 490,000 clones, 79% being singletons. Sequencing input: PBMCs. This clonotype originated in a middle-aged woman in good health. Some clones in this sample may be carry-over from other donors' samples. The rearrangement links TRBV7-2 to TRBJ2-7, with D possibly being TRBD1 or TRBD2 (5 bases each). The CDR3 here is CASSLGTVLSYEQYF. The CDR3 nucleotides are TGTGCCAGCAGCCTCGGGACGGTCCTCTCCTACGAGCAGTACTTC.